This is a list of T cell receptor beta chains from one sample in a study of blood T cell repertoires in COVID-19. Sequenced by immunoSEQ multiplex PCR; TCRdb stores in-frame clones only, minus some. Of hundreds of thousands of clones in the sample, nearly 85% were seen once. Material: peripheral blood. These receptors all come from a human donor in a cohort sampled during active COVID-19. Both conserved end residues are part of each CDR3. The order of the fields is V gene, clone size, J gene, D gene, CDR3 protein, CDR3 DNA. The D gene is left open where the match is weak. Not every row has a clone size; where given, it reads once, few, many or a size class.

TRBV3-1/TRBV3-2	NA	TRBJ2-2	NA	CASRAVNTGELFF	TGTGCCAGCAGAGCGGTGAACACCGGGGAGCTGTTTTTT
TRBV30	NA	TRBJ2-4	TRBD1	CAWSGSGGRRNIQYF	TGTGCCTGGAGTGGTTCAGGGGGCCGCAGAAACATTCAGTACTTC
TRBV29-1	NA	TRBJ1-1	NA	CSAKGGNTEAFF	TGCAGCGCCAAGGGAGGGAACACTGAAGCTTTCTTT
TRBV7-2	NA	TRBJ2-3	TRBD2	CASSVGTSGATSTDTQYF	TGTGCCAGCAGCGTGGGGACTAGCGGGGCCACTAGCACAGATACGCAGTATTTT
TRBV5-1	few	TRBJ2-5	TRBD2	CASSLRLAGKETQYF	TGCGCCAGCAGCTTAAGACTAGCGGGGAAAGAGACCCAGTACTTC
TRBV5-4	NA	TRBJ2-1	TRBD2	CASSKRGGRAIGEQFF	TGTGCCAGCAGTAAGAGAGGCGGGAGGGCGATTGGTGAGCAGTTCTTC
TRBV18	NA	TRBJ2-6	TRBD1	CASSPTTGPSGANVLTF	TGTGCCAGCTCACCGACGACAGGGCCCTCTGGGGCCAACGTCCTGACTTTC
TRBV4-2	NA	TRBJ1-4	TRBD1	CASSQTTGDNEKLFF	TGTGCCAGCAGCCAGACGACAGGGGATAATGAAAAACTGTTTTTT
TRBV5-1	once	TRBJ2-7	TRBD1	CASAGTGWDEQYF	TGCGCCAGCGCAGGGACAGGGTGGGACGAGCAGTACTTC
TRBV5-5	NA	TRBJ1-1	NA	CASSFGRGLNTEAFF	TGTGCCAGCAGCTTTGGGCGAGGGCTCAACACTGAAGCTTTCTTT
TRBV5-4	NA	TRBJ1-6	TRBD1	CASSLSGTGNSPLHF	TGTGCCAGCAGCCTGTCCGGGACAGGGAATTCACCCCTCCACTTT